This TCR beta chain comes out of a study of human T cells and chemical hapten exposure. For the study at large: How much TCR each sample yielded varied, mostly because pooled library volumes differed slightly.

Library construction involved attaching unique molecular identifiers to individual cDNA molecules, which allowed quantitative, reproducible TCR counting. A single record per CDR3 protein comes from TCRdb applying MiXCR to the RACE reads. Found here are 210,000 or so distinct CDR3 sequences, under 30% of them singletons; the top ten hold about 2.3%. Only a few counts were recorded for this clonotype. Regarding time point: patch test 3, about 24 weeks after DPC sensitization. The treatment was: therapeutic diphenylcyclopropenone sensitization with weekly scalp DPC. The germline V and J ends were trimmed by 3 bases and 4 bases, with 12 bases remaining between them. Germline V CDR1 and CDR2: SQVTM, ANQGSEA. The CDR3 is 13 residues long.

Source: whole blood, taken in connection with sensitization to the hapten diphenylcyclopropenone (DPC). The chain combines TRBV29-1 with TRBJ1-1; D gene ambiguous. The receptor's source is a woman in her forties with alopecia areata. Some clones in this sample may be carry-over from other donors' samples. In nucleotides, the CDR3 is TGCAGCGTTGATCGAGGGCGGATCACTGAAGCTTTCTTT. Translated: CSVDRGRITEAFF.